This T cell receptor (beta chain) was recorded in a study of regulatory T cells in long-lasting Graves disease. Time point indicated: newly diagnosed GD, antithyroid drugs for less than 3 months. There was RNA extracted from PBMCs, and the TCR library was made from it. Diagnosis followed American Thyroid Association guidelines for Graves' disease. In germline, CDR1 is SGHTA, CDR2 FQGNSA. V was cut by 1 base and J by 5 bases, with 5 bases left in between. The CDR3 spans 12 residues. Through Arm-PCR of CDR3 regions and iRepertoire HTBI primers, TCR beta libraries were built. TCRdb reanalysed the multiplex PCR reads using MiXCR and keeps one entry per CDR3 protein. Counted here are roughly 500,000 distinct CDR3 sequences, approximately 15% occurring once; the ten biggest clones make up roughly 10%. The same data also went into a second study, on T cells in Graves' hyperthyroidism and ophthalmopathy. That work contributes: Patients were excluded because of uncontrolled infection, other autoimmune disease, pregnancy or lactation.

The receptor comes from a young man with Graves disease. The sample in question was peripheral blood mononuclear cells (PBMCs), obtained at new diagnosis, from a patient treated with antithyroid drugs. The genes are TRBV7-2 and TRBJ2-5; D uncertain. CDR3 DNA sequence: TGTGCCAGCAGCTTAGATATCGAGACCCAGTACTTC. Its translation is CASSLDIETQYF.